Listed below are T cell receptor beta chains from one sample, sequenced in a study of PD-1 blockade in mismatch repair-deficient tumors. TCRdb's table, derived via immunoSEQ multiplex PCR, lists solely in-frame clones and lacks some. The data contain over 60,000 clones, 88% of them seen just once; the ten biggest clones take up roughly 13%. The starting material was peripheral blood, obtained 52 weeks after starting pembrolizumab. These receptors came from an adult with mismatch repair-deficient cancer. Both conserved end residues are part of each CDR3. A D gene is named only where the DNA matches it firmly. Part of the rows lack a size; the others show once, few, many or a class for expanded clones.

NA	NA	TRBV27	TRBJ2-2	TGTGCCAGCAAGAAGCAGACGAACACCGGGGAGCTGTTTTTT	CASKKQTNTGELFF
TRBD2	NA	TRBV5-1	TRBJ2-1	TGCGCCAGCAGCTTGGTCCCCAGCCGACTAGCGGGAGGCAATGAGCAGTTCTTC	CASSLVPSRLAGGNEQFF
TRBD1	NA	TRBV9	TRBJ2-2	TGTGCCAGCTCCTCCGGGACAGAGAGAACCGGGGAGCTGTTTTTT	CASSSGTERTGELFF
TRBD2	NA	TRBV29-1	TRBJ2-3	TGCAGCGTCGAGACTAGCGGAAGCACAGATACGCAGTATTTT	CSVETSGSTDTQYF
NA	NA	TRBV30	TRBJ2-5	TGTGCCTGGAGTGTACTGGGCGGACAAGAGACCCAGTACTTC	CAWSVLGGQETQYF
TRBD2	NA	TRBV4-3	TRBJ2-1	TGCGCCAGCGCCCCTCTAGCGGGAGTTCGCTACAATGAGCAGTTCTTC	CASAPLAGVRYNEQFF
NA	NA	TRBV7-5	TRBJ2-3	TGTGTCAGAAGCTTAATTCGTCGGGGGAATAATTCAGATACGCAGTATTTT	CVRSLIRRGNNSDTQYF
NA	NA	TRBV4-3	TRBJ2-7	TGCGCCAGCAGCCAAGAGTATGGCGAGCAACTATACGAGCAGTACTTC	CASSQEYGEQLYEQYF
NA	NA	TRBV6-5	TRBJ2-7	TGTGCCAGCAGCCGACATCAGGGTCTCTACGAGCAGTACTTC	CASSRHQGLYEQYF
TRBD1	NA	TRBV5-5	TRBJ2-7	TGTGCCAGCAGCTTGCAACCGGGACAGGGGGTGTCCTACGAGCAGTACTTC	CASSLQPGQGVSYEQYF
NA	once	TRBV6-6	TRBJ2-3	TGTGCCAGCAGTTACTTCAGGGGTGATACGCAGTATTTT	CASSYFRGDTQYF
NA	once	TRBV28	TRBJ2-7	TGTGCCAGCAGTCAACGTGCTGGCTCCTACGAGCAGTACTTC	CASSQRAGSYEQYF
NA	NA	TRBV2	TRBJ2-1	TGTGCCAGCAGTGATTTCAGTGCAGGCCACAATGAGCAGTTCTTC	CASSDFSAGHNEQFF
TRBD2	NA	TRBV6-1	TRBJ2-7	TGTGCCAGCAGTGCTGAACTAGCGGGAGCTTACGAGCAGTACTTC	CASSAELAGAYEQYF
TRBD2	NA	TRBV30	TRBJ2-1	TGTGCCTGGAGCCGGCTTAGCGGGAGGGTGGTTAGTGAGCAGTTCTTC	CAWSRLSGRVVSEQFF
TRBD2	NA	TRBV29-1	TRBJ2-2	TGCAGCGTTGCGGGACTACACAACACCGGGGAGCTGTTTTTT	CSVAGLHNTGELFF
TRBD2	NA	TRBV19	TRBJ2-7	TGTGCCAGTAGATCCGAGACTAGCGGACCCTACGAGCAGTACTTC	CASRSETSGPYEQYF
TRBD1	NA	TRBV7-7	TRBJ2-5	TGTGCTAGCAGCCCCGGGACAGGTGGCCAAGAGACCCAGTACTTC	CASSPGTGGQETQYF
TRBD1	NA	TRBV28	TRBJ2-7	TGTGCCAGCAGTCTCTGGGACAGGGGGCGCGGTGAGCAGTACTTC	CASSLWDRGRGEQYF
NA	NA	TRBV27	TRBJ2-3	TGTGCCAGCAGTTTAGAGGGAATCCGCACAGATACGCAGTATTTT	CASSLEGIRTDTQYF
NA	few	TRBV2	TRBJ2-1	TGTGCCAGCAGTGAGGGGGGACAGACATACAATGAGCAGTTCTTC	CASSEGGQTYNEQFF
NA	NA	TRBV5-5	TRBJ2-7	TGTGCCAGCAGCTTGGCCGCAGGGGAACTCTACGAGCAGTACTTC	CASSLAAGELYEQYF
TRBD2	NA	TRBV28	TRBJ2-7	TGTGCCAGCTGTTCGCTAGCGGGAGATAGCTCCTACGAGCAGTACTTC	CASCSLAGDSSYEQYF
NA	NA	TRBV15	TRBJ2-7	TGTGCCACCAGCAGAGATCCGGGGGGCGCGGACGAGCAGTACTTC	CATSRDPGGADEQYF
NA	NA	TRBV15	TRBJ2-3	TGTGCCACCAGCAGAGATTCCCCCCATGGGCTAGCCACGCAGTATTTT	CATSRDSPHGLATQYF
NA	NA	TRBV5-1	TRBJ1-2	TGCGCCAGCAGCCCCCCCGGGGGGTATGGCTACACCTTC	CASSPPGGYGYTF
NA	once	TRBV10-3	TRBJ1-4	TGTGCCATCAGTGATGCCGACATAAATGAAAAACTGTTTTTT	CAISDADINEKLFF
NA	NA	TRBV11-3	TRBJ2-3	TGTGCCAGCAGCTTATCTTTTCGGGGGACGCAGTATTTT	CASSLSFRGTQYF
NA	once	TRBV4-1	TRBJ2-5	TGCGCCAGCAGCCAAACTGGGGGCGTCCAAGAGACCCAGTACTTC	CASSQTGGVQETQYF
NA	NA	TRBV4-1	TRBJ2-5	TGCGCCAGCAGCCAAAACTTGGCATGGACAGAGAAACAAGAGACCCAGTACTTC	CASSQNLAWTEKQETQYF
NA	NA	TRBV5-1	TRBJ2-2	TGCGCCAGCAGCTTGGCCATTCGGGCATCGAACACCGGGGAGCTGTTTTTT	CASSLAIRASNTGELFF
NA	NA	TRBV4-1	TRBJ2-7	TGCGCCAGCAGTCACAAGGCAAATCCCGCAGGAAGCTCCTACGAGCAGTACTTC	CASSHKANPAGSSYEQYF
NA	NA	TRBV21-1	TRBJ2-1	TGTGCCAGCAGCAAAGTTTTAGGGCGGGAGAAGTCCTACAATGAGCAGTTCTTC	CASSKVLGREKSYNEQFF
TRBD1	NA	TRBV19	TRBJ1-3	TGTGCCAGTAGTATAGGGGACAGGGCTGGAAACACCATATATTTT	CASSIGDRAGNTIYF
NA	few	TRBV7-6	TRBJ2-2	TGTGCCAGCAGCCCGACACAGACCGGGGAGCTGTTTTTT	CASSPTQTGELFF
NA	NA	TRBV6-1	TRBJ2-7	TGTGCCAGCAGTGAACTCGGCAGTTTCTACGAGCAGTACTTC	CASSELGSFYEQYF
NA	NA	TRBV4-1	TRBJ2-7	TGCGCCAGCAGCCAAGCGGCTTCCCCGACCTACGAGCAGTACTTC	CASSQAASPTYEQYF
NA	NA	TRBV5-4	TRBJ1-2	TGTGCCAGCACCCGGGATTTGGGTCGGAATGGCTACACCTTC	CASTRDLGRNGYTF
NA	NA	TRBV4-1	TRBJ1-1	TGCGCCAGCAGCCAAGTAAACACTGAAGCTTTCTTT	CASSQVNTEAFF
NA	NA	TRBV19	TRBJ2-6	TGTGCCAGTAATCCCGTCAGCGTCTCTGGGGCCAACGTCCTGACTTTC	CASNPVSVSGANVLTF
NA	few	TRBV5-1	TRBJ1-5	TGCGCCAGCAGCGCGGACCCGGGGTATCAGCCCCAGCATTTT	CASSADPGYQPQHF
NA	NA	TRBV6-1	TRBJ1-2	TGTGCCAGCAGAGACTATGGCTACACCTTC	CASRDYGYTF
NA	NA	TRBV7-9	TRBJ2-2	TGTGCCAGCAGCTTAAACTACTACACCGGGGAGCTGTTTTTT	CASSLNYYTGELFF
TRBD1	NA	TRBV5-1	TRBJ1-2	TGCGCCAGCAGCTTGGGCGGCCAGGGGGCGTATGGCTACACCTTC	CASSLGGQGAYGYTF
TRBD1	NA	TRBV19	TRBJ2-2	TGTGCCAGTAGGCCGGGACAGGACACCGGGGAGCTGTTTTTT	CASRPGQDTGELFF
NA	NA	TRBV12-5	TRBJ2-7	TGTGCTAGTGGTTTGGTAATTGGGGGGAAGACCTACGAGCAGTACTTC	CASGLVIGGKTYEQYF
NA	NA	TRBV19	TRBJ1-2	TGTGCCAGTAGTAGGGGGGGAATATACTATGGCTACACCTTC	CASSRGGIYYGYTF
TRBD2	NA	TRBV2	TRBJ2-5	TGTGCCAGCAGGCGGGGGTACCAAGAGACCCAGTACTTC	CASRRGYQETQYF
TRBD2	NA	TRBV13	TRBJ2-7	TGTGCCAGCAGCTCTCGCGGACTAGCGGGGGACTACGAGCAGTACTTC	CASSSRGLAGDYEQYF
TRBD1	NA	TRBV6-5	TRBJ2-1	TGTGCCAGCAGTTACCGAACCGGGACAGGGAGACATGAGCAGTTCTTC	CASSYRTGTGRHEQFF
NA	once	TRBV2	TRBJ1-1	TGTGCCAGCAGGACAGATATGAACACTGAAGCTTTCTTT	CASRTDMNTEAFF
NA	NA	TRBV4-3	TRBJ2-3	TGCGCCAGCAGCCAGCGAGACAGCCCAAGCACAGATACGCAGTATTTT	CASSQRDSPSTDTQYF
NA	once	TRBV29-1	TRBJ1-2	TGCAGCGTTGAAGTGAGGGGGGGTCATGGCTACACCTTC	CSVEVRGGHGYTF